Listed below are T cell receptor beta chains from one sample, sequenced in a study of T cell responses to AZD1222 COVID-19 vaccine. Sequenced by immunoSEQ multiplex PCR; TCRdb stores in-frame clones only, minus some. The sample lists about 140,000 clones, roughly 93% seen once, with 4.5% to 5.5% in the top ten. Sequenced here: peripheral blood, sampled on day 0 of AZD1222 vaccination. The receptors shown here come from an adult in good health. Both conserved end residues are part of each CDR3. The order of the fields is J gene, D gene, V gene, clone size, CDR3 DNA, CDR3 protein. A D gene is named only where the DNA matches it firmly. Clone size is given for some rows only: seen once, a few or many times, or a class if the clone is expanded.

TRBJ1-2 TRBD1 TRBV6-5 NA TGTGCCAGCAGTTACTATGGCCAGGGGGCGGGTGGCTACACCTTC CASSYYGQGAGGYTF
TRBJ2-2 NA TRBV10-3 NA TGTGCCATCAGTGTCCGGGGTCACGCCGGGGAGCTGTTTTTT CAISVRGHAGELFF
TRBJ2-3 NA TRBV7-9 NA TGTGCCAGCAGCTCCCACGGGGTTGGGGGCGCAGATACGCAGTATTTT CASSSHGVGGADTQYF
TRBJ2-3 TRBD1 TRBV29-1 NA TGCAGCGTTGGACTTTTAGGGGGCGCAGATACGCAGTATTTT CSVGLLGGADTQYF
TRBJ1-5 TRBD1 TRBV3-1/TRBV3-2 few TGTGCCAGCAGCCTACAGGGGAGGAATCAGCCCCAGCATTTT CASSLQGRNQPQHF
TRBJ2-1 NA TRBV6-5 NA TGTGCCAGCAGTTCCGGGGATGAGCAGTTCTTC CASSSGDEQFF
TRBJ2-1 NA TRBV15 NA TGTGCCACCAGCAGAGATTCCCTCGCCAATGAGCAGTTCTTC CATSRDSLANEQFF
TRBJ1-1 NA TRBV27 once TGTGCCAGCAGTTTATCGAAGGACAGTGGTGAAGCTTTCTTT CASSLSKDSGEAFF
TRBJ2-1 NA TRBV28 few TGTGCCAGCAGTAAGCGGGAGCAGTTCTTC CASSKREQFF
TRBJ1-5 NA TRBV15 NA TGTGCCACCAGCAGAGATCGGGGGGGATATAGCAATCAGCCCCAGCATTTT CATSRDRGGYSNQPQHF
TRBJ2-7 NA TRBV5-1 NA TGCGCCAGCAGCGTAGGGGGGGCCGCTCGCTACGAGCAGTACTTC CASSVGGAARYEQYF
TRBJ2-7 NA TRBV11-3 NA TGTGCCAGCAGCTTAGGGCACCCGGCGAGCGAGCAGTACTTC CASSLGHPASEQYF
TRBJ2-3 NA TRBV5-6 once TGTGCCAGCAGCCTATATGCCACAGATACGCAGTATTTT CASSLYATDTQYF
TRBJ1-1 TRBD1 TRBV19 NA TGTGCCAGTAGTATAGGAGACAGGGGAGTCTCTGAAGCTTTCTTT CASSIGDRGVSEAFF
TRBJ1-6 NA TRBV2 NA TGTGCCAGCAGTGACTTTATTGGGAGGGGCGGGATAACTTCACCCCTCCACTTT CASSDFIGRGGITSPLHF
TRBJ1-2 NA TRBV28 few TGTGCCAGCAGTTTATACGGGGTTTTCACCTTC CASSLYGVFTF
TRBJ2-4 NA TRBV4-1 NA TGCGCCAGCAGCCAAGAAAGTCGCGGAAACATTCAGTACTTC CASSQESRGNIQYF
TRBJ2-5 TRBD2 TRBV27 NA TGTGCCAGCAGGCCCAGCGGGAGCGGTGAGACCCAGTACTTC CASRPSGSGETQYF
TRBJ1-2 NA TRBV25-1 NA TGTGCCAGCAGTGAAACCCCGGCGGATGGCTACACCTTC CASSETPADGYTF
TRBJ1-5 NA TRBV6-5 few TGTGCCAGCAGTCAAAGGACGGATAATCAGCCCCAGCATTTT CASSQRTDNQPQHF
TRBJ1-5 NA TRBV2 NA TGTGCCAGCTGCCGGAACGGCTACAATCAGCCCCAGCATTTT CASCRNGYNQPQHF
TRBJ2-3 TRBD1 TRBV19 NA TGTGCCAGTAGTCTACAGGGGGCGCGGGCATATACTTCGACAGATACGCAGTATTTT CASSLQGARAYTSTDTQYF
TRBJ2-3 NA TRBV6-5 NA TGTGCCAGCAGTTACACCCGCTATCCCCAGTATTTT CASSYTRYPQYF
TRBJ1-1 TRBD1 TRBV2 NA TGTGCCAGCAGTTGGGACAGGGGAGGCACTGAAGCTTTCTTT CASSWDRGGTEAFF
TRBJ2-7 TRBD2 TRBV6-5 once TGTGCCAGCAGTTCCGGGACTAGCACCGAGCAGTACTTC CASSSGTSTEQYF
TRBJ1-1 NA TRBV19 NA TGTGCCAGTAGTTGGGACGGCCGATCGCGAGCTTTCTTT CASSWDGRSRAFF
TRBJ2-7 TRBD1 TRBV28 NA TGTGCCAGCAAAGCCGGGACAGCGACCTACGAGCAGTACTTC CASKAGTATYEQYF
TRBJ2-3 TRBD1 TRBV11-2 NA TGTGCCAGCAGCGTTCAGGGGGCAGATACGCAGTATTTT CASSVQGADTQYF
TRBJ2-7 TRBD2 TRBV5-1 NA TGCGCCAGCAGCCAAAGCGGGAGGGCGGCCTACGAGCAGTACTTC CASSQSGRAAYEQYF